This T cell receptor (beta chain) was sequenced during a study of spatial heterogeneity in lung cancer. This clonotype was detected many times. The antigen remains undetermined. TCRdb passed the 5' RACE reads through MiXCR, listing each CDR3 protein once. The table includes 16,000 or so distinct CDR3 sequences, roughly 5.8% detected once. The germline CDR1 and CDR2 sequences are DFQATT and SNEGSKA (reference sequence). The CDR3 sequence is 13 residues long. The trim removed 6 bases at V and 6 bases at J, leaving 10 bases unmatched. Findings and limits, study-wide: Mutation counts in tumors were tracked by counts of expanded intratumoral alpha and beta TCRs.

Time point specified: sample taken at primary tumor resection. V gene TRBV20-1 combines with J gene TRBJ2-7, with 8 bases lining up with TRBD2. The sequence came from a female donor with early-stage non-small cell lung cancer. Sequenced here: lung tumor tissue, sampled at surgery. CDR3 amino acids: CSADSGTLREQYF. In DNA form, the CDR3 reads TGCAGTGCGGATAGCGGGACCCTCCGCGAGCAGTACTTC.